These T cell receptor beta chains were read from a single sample in a study of Graves' ophthalmopathy and Graves' hyperthyroidism. TCRdb re-called the multiplex PCR reads through MiXCR, storing one row per CDR3 protein. The sample lists 740,000 or so distinct CDR3 sequences, 35% to 50% occurring once. Sequencing used peripheral blood. These receptors were obtained from an adult man with Graves' ophthalmopathy. The CDR3 runs from the conserved cysteine through the conserved F or W. Fields, in order: clone size, D gene, V gene, J gene, CDR3 DNA, CDR3 protein. D genes are given only for firm matches. A clone size is listed for some rows: how often the clone was seen (once, few, many), or a class if it is expanded.

clone size: NA; D gene: NA; V gene: TRBV7-2; J gene: TRBJ2-5; CDR3 DNA: TGTGCCAGCAGCCAGGGACGGGATGTATTGGAGACCCAGTACTTC; CDR3 protein: CASSQGRDVLETQYF
clone size: NA; D gene: TRBD1; V gene: TRBV6-5; J gene: TRBJ2-7; CDR3 DNA: TGTGCCTCCAGGGGGCCCTTCTCCTACGAGCAGTACTTC; CDR3 protein: CASRGPFSYEQYF
clone size: NA; D gene: TRBD1; V gene: TRBV2; J gene: TRBJ2-7; CDR3 DNA: TGTGCCAGCAGTTCAAAACAGGGGGCGGGGGAGCAGTACTTC; CDR3 protein: CASSSKQGAGEQYF
clone size: NA; D gene: NA; V gene: TRBV6-5; J gene: TRBJ1-5; CDR3 DNA: TGTGCCAGCAGTTACTCGGTCGATGGGGGGAAGAGGAATCAGCCCCAGCATTTT; CDR3 protein: CASSYSVDGGKRNQPQHF
clone size: few; D gene: NA; V gene: TRBV9; J gene: TRBJ1-2; CDR3 DNA: TGTGCCAGCAGCGCCCCAGGGAGGTACTATGGCTACACCTTC; CDR3 protein: CASSAPGRYYGYTF
clone size: many; D gene: TRBD1; V gene: TRBV10-3; J gene: TRBJ1-1; CDR3 DNA: TGTGCCATCACCAAGCCCGGGACAGGGGGCCTCACTGAAGCTTTCTTT; CDR3 protein: CAITKPGTGGLTEAFF
clone size: NA; D gene: TRBD1; V gene: TRBV7-2; J gene: TRBJ1-5; CDR3 DNA: TGTGCCAGCAGCCCAGGGGGAAGGGACAATCAGTCCCAGCATTTT; CDR3 protein: CASSPGGRDNQSQHF
clone size: NA; D gene: NA; V gene: TRBV7-2; J gene: TRBJ1-6; CDR3 DNA: TGTGCCAGCAGCATCGGAGCGTTTGGCAATTCACCCCTCCACTTT; CDR3 protein: CASSIGAFGNSPLHF
clone size: NA; D gene: NA; V gene: TRBV10-3; J gene: TRBJ1-1; CDR3 DNA: TGTGCCATCAGCGGGGACGGAAACACTGAAGCTTTCTTT; CDR3 protein: CAISGDGNTEAFF
clone size: NA; D gene: NA; V gene: TRBV7-9; J gene: TRBJ2-2; CDR3 DNA: TGTGCCAGCAGCTTAATAAGGGAGCTGTTTTTT; CDR3 protein: CASSLIRELFF
clone size: many; D gene: NA; V gene: TRBV10-3; J gene: TRBJ1-6; CDR3 DNA: TGTGCCAATCGCCCCAACCGGGATTCACCCCTCCACTTT; CDR3 protein: CANRPNRDSPLHF
clone size: NA; D gene: NA; V gene: TRBV15; J gene: TRBJ2-2; CDR3 DNA: TGTGCCACCAGCAAACAGCTCGGGACGTACGAGTCCGGGGAGCTGTTTTTT; CDR3 protein: CATSKQLGTYESGELFF
clone size: NA; D gene: NA; V gene: TRBV20-1; J gene: TRBJ2-5; CDR3 DNA: TGCAGTGCTAGAGATGTGGCACGGAACCAAGAGACCCAGTACTTC; CDR3 protein: CSARDVARNQETQYF
clone size: NA; D gene: NA; V gene: TRBV10-2; J gene: TRBJ1-2; CDR3 DNA: TGCGCCAGCAGTGACAAGGCAGGGTCGGACTATGGCTACACCTTC; CDR3 protein: CASSDKAGSDYGYTF
clone size: many; D gene: NA; V gene: TRBV7-9; J gene: TRBJ1-4; CDR3 DNA: TGTGCCAGCAGTTTACAACCAGGTAGCAATGAAAAACTGTTTTTT; CDR3 protein: CASSLQPGSNEKLFF
clone size: NA; D gene: TRBD1; V gene: TRBV20-1; J gene: TRBJ1-6; CDR3 DNA: TGCAGTGCTACCTTGGACAGGAACTATAATTCACCCCTCCACTTT; CDR3 protein: CSATLDRNYNSPLHF
clone size: NA; D gene: NA; V gene: TRBV12-3/TRBV12-4; J gene: TRBJ1-1; CDR3 DNA: TGTGCCAGCAGCTCCGACCACTTAACTGAAGCTTTCTTT; CDR3 protein: CASSSDHLTEAFF
clone size: many; D gene: NA; V gene: TRBV10-2; J gene: TRBJ1-2; CDR3 DNA: TGCGCCAGCTTCCGAAGTACTAACTATGGCTACACCTTC; CDR3 protein: CASFRSTNYGYTF
clone size: many; D gene: NA; V gene: TRBV25-1; J gene: TRBJ1-5; CDR3 DNA: TGTGCCAGCAGTGCGAAAGGTGCCGGTTGGCCCCAGCATTTT; CDR3 protein: CASSAKGAGWPQHF
clone size: few; D gene: NA; V gene: TRBV7-8; J gene: TRBJ1-2; CDR3 DNA: TGTGCCAGCAGCTTAGTATTGTTTGGCAGAAGATATAACTATGGCTACACCTTC; CDR3 protein: CASSLVLFGRRYNYGYTF
clone size: NA; D gene: NA; V gene: TRBV2; J gene: TRBJ1-2; CDR3 DNA: TGTGCCAGCAGTGAAAAAGGGGGGTCAAGGGGCTACACCTTC; CDR3 protein: CASSEKGGSRGYTF
clone size: NA; D gene: NA; V gene: TRBV15; J gene: TRBJ1-2; CDR3 DNA: TGTGCCACCAGCAGACTACCAGACTATGGCTACACCTTC; CDR3 protein: CATSRLPDYGYTF
clone size: few; D gene: TRBD2; V gene: TRBV19; J gene: TRBJ2-5; CDR3 DNA: TGTGCCAGTAGTAAGACTAGCGGGTACCTCCAAGAGACCCAGTACTTC; CDR3 protein: CASSKTSGYLQETQYF
clone size: NA; D gene: TRBD1; V gene: TRBV25-1; J gene: TRBJ2-7; CDR3 DNA: TGTGCCAGCAGTGATAGTGCCGGACAGGACTCCTACGAGCAGTACTTC; CDR3 protein: CASSDSAGQDSYEQYF
clone size: many; D gene: NA; V gene: TRBV29-1; J gene: TRBJ1-1; CDR3 DNA: TGCAGCGTTGAGCGAGGTCCGAGGGGCACTGAAGCTTTCTTT; CDR3 protein: CSVERGPRGTEAFF
clone size: many; D gene: NA; V gene: TRBV2; J gene: TRBJ1-1; CDR3 DNA: TGTGCCAGCAGTGAAGCTAGACAGGCCACTGAAGCTTTCTTT; CDR3 protein: CASSEARQATEAFF
clone size: once; D gene: TRBD2; V gene: TRBV20-1; J gene: TRBJ2-7; CDR3 DNA: TGCAGTGCTTGTACACTAGCGGGGGGGCTCTGCGAGCAGTACTTC; CDR3 protein: CSACTLAGGLCEQYF
clone size: NA; D gene: TRBD1; V gene: TRBV7-2; J gene: TRBJ2-6; CDR3 DNA: TGTGCCAGCAGCCAACGTACTACAGGGGGCGCTGGGGCCAACGTCCTGACTTTC; CDR3 protein: CASSQRTTGGAGANVLTF
clone size: NA; D gene: TRBD1; V gene: TRBV10-3; J gene: TRBJ1-5; CDR3 DNA: TGTGCCAGCAGTCAGGACAGGTGGCAGCCCCAGCATTTT; CDR3 protein: CASSQDRWQPQHF
clone size: many; D gene: NA; V gene: TRBV5-1; J gene: TRBJ1-2; CDR3 DNA: TGCGCCAGCAGCTTTTCTCCTGCGGTGGCTAACTATGGCTACACCTTC; CDR3 protein: CASSFSPAVANYGYTF
clone size: many; D gene: NA; V gene: TRBV2; J gene: TRBJ2-7; CDR3 DNA: TGTGCCAGCAGTCAAACCGGGATCACGTACCCCGCGCAGTACTTC; CDR3 protein: CASSQTGITYPAQYF
clone size: once; D gene: TRBD1; V gene: TRBV24-1; J gene: TRBJ1-5; CDR3 DNA: TGTGCCACCACGCTTCGGACAGGGTTCGATCAGCCCCAGCATTTT; CDR3 protein: CATTLRTGFDQPQHF
clone size: NA; D gene: NA; V gene: TRBV7-3; J gene: TRBJ2-7; CDR3 DNA: TGTGCCAGCAGCCCCCGACAGGTGGTATCCTACGAGCAGTACTTC; CDR3 protein: CASSPRQVVSYEQYF
clone size: few; D gene: TRBD2; V gene: TRBV20-1; J gene: TRBJ2-5; CDR3 DNA: TGCAGTGCTAGCGGGGGGGTGAAAGAGACCCAGTACTTC; CDR3 protein: CSASGGVKETQYF
clone size: many; D gene: TRBD1; V gene: TRBV6-1; J gene: TRBJ1-6; CDR3 DNA: TGTGCCAGCACGGGGACAGTTGTTTCACCCCTCCACTTT; CDR3 protein: CASTGTVVSPLHF
clone size: NA; D gene: NA; V gene: TRBV29-1; J gene: TRBJ2-7; CDR3 DNA: TGCAGCGTTGATGAGTGGGGCTCCTACGAGCAGTACTTC; CDR3 protein: CSVDEWGSYEQYF
clone size: few; D gene: TRBD1; V gene: TRBV20-1; J gene: TRBJ1-6; CDR3 DNA: TGCAGTGCTAGAGTCGGGACAGGGACTTATAATTCACCCCTCCACTTT; CDR3 protein: CSARVGTGTYNSPLHF
clone size: NA; D gene: TRBD1; V gene: TRBV24-1; J gene: TRBJ2-1; CDR3 DNA: TGTGCCACCAGTGACTTCGGGACAGGGGGTCGGAATGAGCAGTTCTTC; CDR3 protein: CATSDFGTGGRNEQFF
clone size: many; D gene: TRBD1; V gene: TRBV29-1; J gene: TRBJ1-2; CDR3 DNA: TGCAGCGTGGGTCAGGGGGACTACTATGGCTACACCTTC; CDR3 protein: CSVGQGDYYGYTF
clone size: NA; D gene: NA; V gene: TRBV5-5; J gene: TRBJ2-5; CDR3 DNA: TGTGCCAGCAGCTTAGCTGAAAGGGGCTATGTCTGGGAGACCCAGTACTTC; CDR3 protein: CASSLAERGYVWETQYF
clone size: NA; D gene: NA; V gene: TRBV6-5; J gene: TRBJ1-1; CDR3 DNA: TGTGCCAGCAGTACCCGACAGAACACTGAAGCTTTCTTT; CDR3 protein: CASSTRQNTEAFF